Below, 28 T cell receptor beta chains from the same sample are listed, as sequenced in a study of blood T cell repertoires in COVID-19. Assay: immunoSEQ multiplex PCR; the TCRdb copy retains only in-frame clones and omits some. This sample yields hundreds of thousands of clones, of which 80% to 85% are seen a single time; around 12% belongs to the top ten. Sequenced: peripheral blood. The receptors shown here come from a woman in her fifties or sixties with active or convalescent COVID-19.

The chain carries TRBV30 and TRBJ1-1, with D possibly matching TRBD1 (6 bases). Germline CDR1 GTSNPN, CDR2 SVGIG (reference sequence). V was clipped by 1 base and J by 1 base, with 7 bases between them. CDR3 length: 13 amino acids. CDR3 residues: CAWSGQENTEAFF. CDR3 DNA: TGTGCCTGGAGTGGACAGGAGAACACTGAAGCTTTCTTT. The whole variable domain, remainder taken from reference TRBV30 and TRBJ1-1, is SQTIHQWPATLVQPVGSPLSLECTVEGTSNPNLYWYRQAAGRGLQLLFYSVGIGQISSEVPQNLSASRPQDRQFILSSKKLLLSDSGFYLCAWSGQENTEAFFGQGTRLTVV.

The rearrangement links TRBV5-8 to TRBJ2-1, with 8 positions matching TRBD1. CDR3 length: 16 residues. Trimming cost V 5 bases and J 2 bases; bases outside gene matches: 9. Germline CDR1 reads SGHTS; CDR2 reads YDEGEE. CDR3 nucleotide sequence: TGTGCCAGCAGTATTCGGACAGGGACGGCCTACAATGAGCAGTTCTTC. It yields the protein CASSIRTGTAYNEQFF.

This chain uses TRBV6-5 with TRBJ1-2; D call uncertain. This CDR3 is built from 12 residues. V lost 7 bases, J lost 2 bases, and 8 bases lay in between. CDR1 and CDR2 from the germline V gene are MNHEY and SVGAGI. This CDR3 is CASISRNYGYTF. CDR3 nucleotides: TGTGCCAGCATTTCCCGGAACTATGGCTACACCTTC.

The V and J genes are TRBV7-3 and TRBJ1-2; tentatively, D is TRBD1 (5 bases). V lost 5 bases, J lost 4 bases, and 17 bases lay in between. This CDR3 is 15 amino acids long. In germline, CDR1 is SGHTA, CDR2 FQGTGA. CDR3: CASSPQGGGAYGYTF. The CDR3 nucleotides read TGTGCCAGCAGCCCCCAAGGCGGGGGAGCCTATGGCTACACCTTC. Complete variable domain (other parts from reference TRBV7-3 and TRBJ1-2): GAGVSQTPSNKVTEKGKYVELRCDPISGHTALYWYRQSLGQGPEFLIYFQGTGAADDSGLPNDRFFAVRPEGSVSTLKIQRTERGDSAVYLCASSPQGGGAYGYTFGSGTRLTVV.

The genes are TRBV19 and TRBJ2-1; 8 bases align to TRBD1. Losses at the gene ends were 4 bases for V and 0 bases for J; bases not matched to a gene: 2. The CDR3 totals 15 residues. Germline V gives CDR1 LNHDA, CDR2 SQIVND (reference sequence). Here the CDR3 reads CASSNGQGSYNEQFF. In nucleotides, the CDR3 is TGTGCCAGTAGTAACGGACAGGGCTCCTACAATGAGCAGTTCTTC. Supplemented by reference TRBV19 and TRBJ2-1, the full variable domain reads DGGITQSPKYLFRKEGQNVTLSCEQNLNHDAMYWYRQDPGQGLRLIYYSQIVNDFQKGDIAEGYSVSREKKESFPLTVTSAQKNPTAFYLCASSNGQGSYNEQFFGPGTRLTVL.

The chain couples TRBV18 to TRBJ1-5; 8 bases fit TRBD1. Germline loops: CDR1 KGHSH, CDR2 LQKENI. Losses at the gene ends were 6 bases for V and 8 bases for J; bases not matched to a gene: 9. The CDR3 extends over 14 amino acids. The CDR3 is CASSRGQGRKPQHF. DNA for the CDR3: TGTGCCAGCTCCCGCGGACAGGGCAGGAAGCCCCAGCATTTT.

The CDR3 sequence: CASSPGTSGGAVNEQFF. The CDR3 nucleotides read TGCGCCAGCAGCCCTGGGACTAGCGGGGGGGCCGTCAATGAGCAGTTCTTC. The chain uses TRBV5-1 and TRBJ2-1, with TRBD2 identical over 16 bases. The CDR3 has 17 amino acids. The V gene's germline CDR1 is SGHRS and CDR2 YFSETQ. Trimming at V came to 4 bases and at J to 6 bases, leaving 7 bases not matched to a gene.

This chain joins TRBV27 and TRBJ1-2, with 11 bases lining up with TRBD1. CDR3 size: 15 residues. Losses at the gene ends were 4 bases for V and 8 bases for J; bases not matched to a gene: 9. CDR1 MNHEY and CDR2 SMNVEV come from the germline V gene (reference sequence). As DNA, the CDR3 is TGTGCCAGCAGTTATAGAGGACAGGGGGCGAGAGGCTACACCTTC. Translation: CASSYRGQGARGYTF.

The sample holds a few counts of this clone. The chain links TRBV6-5 to TRBJ1-2; maybe TRBD1 (6 bases). The V gene's germline CDR1 is MNHEY and CDR2 SVGAGI. V shed 6 bases and J shed 1 base, with 12 bases lying between them. CDR3 length equals 14 residues. The CDR3, as DNA: TGTGCCAGCAGACGGACAGTGGGTAACTATGGCTACACCTTC. It yields the protein CASRRTVGNYGYTF.

The chain recombines TRBV7-8 with TRBJ1-5, with 12 nucleotides matching TRBD1. Germline CDR1 SGHVS, CDR2 FQNEAQ. Germline trimming cut 8 bases from V and 7 bases from J; bases unmatched to any gene: 9. The CDR3 covers 15 residues. The CDR3 region is CASRPGTGGSQPQHF. The CDR3 DNA is TGTGCCAGCCGTCCCGGGACAGGGGGCTCACAGCCCCAGCATTTT.

The chain joins TRBV27 to TRBJ1-5; the D gene is possibly TRBD1 (5 bases). Germline loops: CDR1 MNHEY, CDR2 SMNVEV (reference sequence). This CDR3 contains 17 residues. V lost 3 bases to trimming and J lost 0 bases, with 15 bases between them. Here the CDR3 DNA reads TGTGCCAGCAGTTTGGGGCGGCCCCCGTATAGCAATCAGCCCCAGCATTTT. Translation gives CASSLGRPPYSNQPQHF.

The V and J genes are TRBV20-1 and TRBJ1-6; 7 bases line up with TRBD1. Germline-derived CDR1 and CDR2 are DFQATT and SNEGSKA (reference sequence). V trimming: 3 bases; J trimming: 10 bases; junction bases outside the gene matches: 3. The CDR3 runs 12 residues. The CDR3 here is CSASGQASPLHF. The CDR3 nucleotides are TGCAGTGCTAGTGGACAGGCCTCACCCCTCCACTTT.

The CDR3 spells CASSNGGQGVRLWLGETQYF. The CDR3, as DNA: TGTGCCAGCAGCAATGGGGGGCAGGGGGTTCGCCTCTGGTTGGGAGAGACCCAGTACTTC. This chain uses TRBV21-1 with TRBJ2-5; the D segment call TRBD1 is taken from the table without a DNA check. TRBV21-1 is marked as a pseudogene. The CDR3 is 20 residues long.

This chain uses TRBV7-9 with TRBJ2-7, with D possibly being TRBD1 (6 bases). Germline lookup yields CDR1 SEHNR and CDR2 FQNEAQ (reference sequence). Trimming removed 4 bases from V and 6 bases from J, with 13 bases in between. This CDR3 has 13 residues. CDR3 DNA sequence: TGTGCCAGCAGCTCCTCCCAACAGGGCGAGCAGTACTTC. Translation gives CASSSSQQGEQYF.

CDR3 DNA: TGTGCCTGGACTCAGGTGGGACAGGGATATACTGAAGCTTTCTTT. The encoded protein is CAWTQVGQGYTEAFF. The genes are TRBV30 and TRBJ1-1, with TRBD1 identical over 9 bases. Germline CDR1 and CDR2: GTSNPN and SVGIG (reference sequence). The trim removed 4 bases at V and 5 bases at J, leaving 11 bases unmatched. The CDR3 covers 15 residues. The complete variable domain, with remaining parts taken from reference TRBV30 and TRBJ1-1, reads SQTIHQWPATLVQPVGSPLSLECTVEGTSNPNLYWYRQAAGRGLQLLFYSVGIGQISSEVPQNLSASRPQDRQFILSSKKLLLSDSGFYLCAWTQVGQGYTEAFFGQGTRLTVV.

The chain joins TRBV7-9 to TRBJ2-1; the match to TRBD2 covers 9 bases. CDR3 length equals 15 residues. CDR1 and CDR2 (germline): SEHNR, FQNEAQ (reference sequence). Trimming removed 7 bases from V and 9 bases from J; junction bases left unmatched: 13. The CDR3: CASKPPLRGGVEQFF. The CDR3 DNA is TGTGCCAGCAAGCCTCCGTTGCGGGGGGGGGTTGAGCAGTTCTTC. The full variable domain, its missing parts supplied by reference TRBV7-9 and TRBJ2-1, is DTGVSQNPRHKITKRGQNVTFRCDPISEHNRLYWYRQTLGQGPEFLTYFQNEAQLEKSRLLSDRFSAERPKGSFSTLEIQRTEQGDSAMYLCASKPPLRGGVEQFFGPGTRLTVL.

The V gene is TRBV18, the J gene TRBJ1-5, with 9 nucleotides matching TRBD1. This CDR3 has 15 amino acids. Germline V gene sequence: CDR1 KGHSH, CDR2 LQKENI. The junction had 5 bases not matched to a gene; V was cut back by 5 bases and J by 3 bases. The CDR3 DNA reads as TGTGCCAGCTCAGGTACAGGGGGCCCCAATCAGCCCCAGCATTTT. Translation gives CASSGTGGPNQPQHF.

The chain carries TRBV5-1 and TRBJ1-2, with TRBD1 identical over 9 bases. The junction had 18 bases not matched to a gene; V was cut back by 5 bases and J by 7 bases. Germline values: CDR1 SGHRS, CDR2 YFSETQ. The CDR3 length is 17 residues. CDR3 bases: TGCGCCAGCAGTCCCACCATCCCGGGGACAGGGACAATTGGCTACACCTTC. It is translated as CASSPTIPGTGTIGYTF.

Only a few counts were recorded for this clone. This sequence joins TRBV5-1 and TRBJ1-6; maybe TRBD1 (6 bases). The ends were cut back, 2 bases at V and 10 bases at J, with 10 bases in the middle. CDR1 and CDR2 from the germline V gene are SGHRS and YFSETQ. The CDR3 has 13 residues. The CDR3 bases are TGCGCCAGCAGCTTTGCGGGGGGCTCACCCCTCCACTTT. Residues: CASSFAGGSPLHF.

V is TRBV9 and J is TRBJ2-1, with D maybe TRBD2 (5 bases). CDR3 length equals 13 residues. Germline CDR1 is SGDLS and CDR2 is YYNGEE. Trimming removed 4 bases at V and 7 bases at J, with 12 bases between. CDR3 DNA: TGTGCCAGCAGCACCTCGGGATTGAATGAGCAGTTCTTC. This sequence encodes CASSTSGLNEQFF. Full variable domain (rest looked up from reference TRBV9 and TRBJ2-1): DSGVTQTPKHLITATGQRVTLRCSPRSGDLSVYWYQQSLDQGLQFLIQYYNGEERAKGNILERFSAQQFPDLHSELNLSSLELGDSALYFCASSTSGLNEQFFGPGTRLTVL.

This clone was observed once. The chain uses TRBV7-2 and TRBJ1-1; TRBD1 aligns across 12 bases. V trimming: 5 bases; J trimming: 6 bases; junction bases outside the gene matches: 7. The V gene's germline CDR1 is SGHTA and CDR2 FQGNSA. The CDR3 loop spans 15 amino acids. CDR3 in DNA: TGTGCCAGCAGCAGGGTGGGACAGGGGGCGCCTGAAGCTTTCTTT. Encoded protein: CASSRVGQGAPEAFF.

This clone appeared once. The V call is TRBV19, the J call TRBJ1-3; D remains ambiguous. V dropped 3 bases and J dropped 3 bases, with 9 bases sitting between them. The CDR3 spans 14 residues. Per germline, CDR1 LNHDA and CDR2 SQIVND (reference sequence). CDR3 protein: CASSITPVGNTIYF. CDR3 nucleotide sequence: TGTGCCAGTAGTATTACGCCGGTTGGAAACACCATATATTTT.

The V call is TRBV4-1, the J call TRBJ1-1; D is perhaps TRBD1 (5 bases). The CDR3 contains 16 residues. V was trimmed by 0 bases and J by 4 bases, leaving 15 bases between them. Per germline, CDR1 MGHRA and CDR2 YSYEKL. CDR3 sequence (DNA): TGCGCCAGCAGCCAAGACCCAGGGAGGGAACGCACTGAAGCTTTCTTT. As protein: CASSQDPGRERTEAFF.

V is TRBV19 and J is TRBJ1-4, with D unresolved. Trimming shortened V by 2 bases and J by 0 bases, and 10 bases separated the two germline ends. CDR1 LNHDA and CDR2 SQIVND come from the germline V gene (reference sequence). The CDR3 is made up of 16 amino acids. The CDR3 is CASSIQSTATNEKLFF. CDR3 DNA: TGTGCCAGTAGTATACAGTCCACCGCAACTAATGAAAAACTGTTTTTT.

The genes are TRBV30 and TRBJ1-4, with 11 nucleotides matching TRBD1. V gave up 5 bases and J gave up 10 bases; unmatched junction bases: 0. The V gene's germline CDR1 is GTSNPN and CDR2 SVGIG (reference sequence). CDR3 length: 11 amino acids. The DNA of the CDR3 is TGTGCCTGGGGGACAGGGGGAAAACTGTTTTTT. Its protein product is CAWGTGGKLFF.

This sequence joins TRBV5-1 and TRBJ2-7, with 10 bases that match TRBD1. Germline V lookup: CDR1 SGHRS, CDR2 YFSETQ. This CDR3 comprises 19 residues. After removal of 0 bases from V and 2 bases from J, the junction contained 14 bases not matched to a gene. The CDR3 DNA follows: TGCGCCAGCAGCTTGGTGGCCCCGACACGCGACAGGGGGCCCTACGAGCAGTACTTC. This translates into CASSLVAPTRDRGPYEQYF. Full variable domain (rest looked up from reference TRBV5-1 and TRBJ2-7): KAGVTQTPRYLIKTRGQQVTLSCSPISGHRSVSWYQQTPGQGLQFLFEYFSETQRNKGNFPGRFSGRQFSNSRSEMNVSTLELGDSALYLCASSLVAPTRDRGPYEQYFGPGTRLTVT.

Concerning this clone itself: Other DNA sequences in this specimen translate into the identical CDR3. The chain has TRBV5-1 and TRBJ2-1; D unresolved. This CDR3 region has 13 residues. Trimming took off 1 base at V and 6 bases at J, with 8 bases between the two ends. Germline CDR1 SGHRS, CDR2 YFSETQ. The CDR3 loop reads CASSLSGFNEQFF. CDR3 sequence (DNA): TGCGCCAGCAGCTTGTCCGGGTTCAATGAGCAGTTCTTC.

This sequence joins TRBV4-1 and TRBJ2-7; 8 nucleotides align to TRBD1. The CDR3 has 15 residues. V dropped 6 bases and J dropped 3; count of bases not matched to a gene: 10. Germline V CDR1 and CDR2: MGHRA, YSYEKL. The CDR3 protein is CASSQAGGLSYEQYF. CDR3 nucleotide sequence: TGCGCCAGCAGTCAGGCAGGGGGCCTAAGCTACGAGCAGTACTTC.